This record concerns one TCR beta chain sequence. Which antigen it targets is not known. Per-nucleotide qualities are absent, and no much larger clonotype sits a single base away. RNA was extracted using the RNeasy kit, and about 0.5 to 1 ug of the RNA was reverse transcribed with random hexamers. The immunoSEQ multiplex PCR assay, covering 54 Vbeta and 13 Jbeta segments, was used to amplify TCR beta CDR3 regions. PCR amplification bias was corrected using a synthetic template baseline for primer optimization and computational correction. As for the original processing: Reads were annotated to V, D and J genes per IMGT and analyzed with immunoSEQ Analyzer, keeping only productive sequences. Clonality was calculated as one minus the Shannon entropy normalized by log2 of the number of productive unique sequences. For each patient and control, public and private clones were evaluated within the 100 most prevalent clones. A clone was defined as Susac-specific if it was absent from the healthy and MS cohorts, from 1052 published viral clones and from other ImmuneACCESS disease sequences. Starting from the raw public reads, TCRdb applied fastp trimming at Q25, assembled clones with MiXCR and retained in-frame beta chains. Each CDR3 protein gets just one entry, which takes the most common genes and DNA from the rows behind it. The V and J calls, along with clone size, are taken from TCRdb and not from the paper's own processing. The sample data list under 550,000 distinct CDR3 sequences, and approximately 85% of these were observed just once. Of the sample, roughly 0.1% falls within the top ten clones.

The sample originates from a study of CD8 T cells in Susac syndrome (dated by TCRdb to the late 2010s). Context from the whole study: The study used repertoire sequencing to test whether antigen drove CD8+ T cell activation and differentiation in Susac syndrome. CD8+ T cell repertoire clonality was compared between over 9 healthy donors, around 14 Susac syndrome patients and approximately 16 multiple sclerosis patients. Study-level results and caveats: The number of individuals in the TCR sequencing and HLA analysis was recognized as being relatively small.

V is clipped by 3 bases and J by 4 bases, and the sequence between their germline boundaries is 12 bases long. The CDR3 measures 13 amino acids from cysteine to phenylalanine. Of the read, only the CDR3 DNA is kept; its 39 bases are in frame from base 1. The germline V gene (reference sequence) yields DFQATT for CDR1 and SNEGSKA for CDR2. Peripheral blood CD8+ and CD4+ T cells from healthy donors, Susac syndrome patients and multiple sclerosis patients were profiled using high-throughput TCR beta sequencing. Treatment-naive patients with stable or active relapsing-remitting disease fulfilling revised McDonald criteria were used as multiple sclerosis controls. Bulk CD8+ and CD4+ T cells were purified magnetically by negative isolation, whereas CD8+ TEMRA cells were enriched by FACS. Blood was collected in EDTA tubes and processed within 24 hours, with PBMCs isolated through density gradient centrifugation. PBMCs destined for TCR sequencing were cryopreserved in liquid nitrogen and later thawed in a 37 °C water bath. The sorted or isolated CD4+, CD8+ and CD8+ TEMRA cells reached a purity of at least 90%.

Recombination joined TRBV20-1 with TRBJ1-2, with the D gene not confidently named. This receptor was identified in a human donor with multiple sclerosis. Sequenced sample: CD8+ T cells from PBMCs. The DNA reads as follows: TGCAGTGCTAGGGCGCCCCTACTCTATGGCTACACCTTC. It specifies CSARAPLLYGYTF.